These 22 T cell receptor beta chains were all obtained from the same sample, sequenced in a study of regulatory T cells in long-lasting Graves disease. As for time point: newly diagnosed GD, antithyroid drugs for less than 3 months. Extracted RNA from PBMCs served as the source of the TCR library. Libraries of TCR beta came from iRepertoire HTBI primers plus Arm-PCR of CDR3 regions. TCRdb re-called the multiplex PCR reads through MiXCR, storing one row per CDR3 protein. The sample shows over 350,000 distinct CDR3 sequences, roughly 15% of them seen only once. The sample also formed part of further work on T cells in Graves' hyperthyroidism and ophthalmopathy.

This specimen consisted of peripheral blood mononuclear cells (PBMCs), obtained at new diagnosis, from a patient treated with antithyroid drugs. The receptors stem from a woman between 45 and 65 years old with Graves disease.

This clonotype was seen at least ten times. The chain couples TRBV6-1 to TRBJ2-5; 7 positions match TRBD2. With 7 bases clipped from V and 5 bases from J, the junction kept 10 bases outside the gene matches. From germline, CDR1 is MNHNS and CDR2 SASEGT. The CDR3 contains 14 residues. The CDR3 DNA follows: TGTGCCAGCATGGCGGGAGTTCTTATGGAGACCCAGTACTTC. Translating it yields CASMAGVLMETQYF.

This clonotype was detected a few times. The CDR3 is CAWSSDRAGDEQFF. As DNA, the CDR3 is TGTGCCTGGAGTTCTGACCGAGCGGGGGATGAGCAGTTCTTC. This sequence joins TRBV30 and TRBJ2-1; TRBD2 matches 8 bases. CDR1 is GTSNPN, CDR2 SVGIG, per germline (reference sequence). The CDR3 has 14 residues. V lost 2 bases, J lost 8 bases, and 8 bases stayed unmatched.

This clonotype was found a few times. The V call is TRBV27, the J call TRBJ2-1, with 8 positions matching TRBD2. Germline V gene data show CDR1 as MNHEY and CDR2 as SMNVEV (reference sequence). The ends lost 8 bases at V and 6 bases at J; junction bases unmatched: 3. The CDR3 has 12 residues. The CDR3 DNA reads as TGTGCCAGCGGGACTAGAATCAATGAGCAGTTCTTC. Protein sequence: CASGTRINEQFF.

This CDR3 is CASSIDRAGNTIYF. The CDR3 DNA is TGTGCCAGCAGTATCGACAGGGCTGGAAACACCATATATTTT. The rearrangement joins TRBV6-1 to TRBJ1-3; TRBD1 aligns across 7 bases. Germline values: CDR1 MNHNS, CDR2 SASEGT. V lost 5 bases and J lost 2; bases outside the gene matches: 3. This CDR3 has 14 residues.

The CDR3 here is CASSLGRDSTLETQYF. Written as DNA, the CDR3 is TGTGCCAGCAGCTTGGGCCGGGACAGTACCTTAGAGACCCAGTACTTC. The chain carries TRBV5-8 and TRBJ2-5, with 7 bases aligning to TRBD1. J lost 4 bases, V lost 0 bases, and 9 bases had no gene match. The germline V gene encodes CDR1 SGHTS and CDR2 YDEGEE. CDR3 size: 16 residues. Drawing the rest from reference TRBV5-8 and TRBJ2-5, the complete variable domain is EAGVTQSPTHLIKTRGQQATLRCSPISGHTSVYWYQQALGLGLQFLLWYDEGEERNRGNFPPRFSGRQFPNYSSELNVNALELEDSALYLCASSLGRDSTLETQYFGPGTRLLVL.

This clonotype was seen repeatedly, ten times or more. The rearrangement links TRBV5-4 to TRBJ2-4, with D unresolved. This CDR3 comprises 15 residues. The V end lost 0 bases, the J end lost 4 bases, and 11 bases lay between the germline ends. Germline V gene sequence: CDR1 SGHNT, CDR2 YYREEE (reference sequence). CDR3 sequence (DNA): TGTGCCAGCAGCTTGGCCGGGCCAAGTAAAAACATTCAGTACTTC. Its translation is CASSLAGPSKNIQYF.

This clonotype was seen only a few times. CDR3 loop: CASSSGPTSGRIGNEQFF. The CDR3 DNA is TGCGCCAGCAGCTCCGGTCCGACTAGCGGGAGGATTGGGAATGAGCAGTTCTTC. The chain recombines TRBV5-1 with TRBJ2-1; 13 bases are shared with TRBD2. V shed 3 bases, J shed 7 bases, and the junction held 13 bases outside the gene matches. CDR3 size: 18 residues. Germline values: CDR1 SGHRS, CDR2 YFSETQ.

CDR3 in DNA: TGTGCCAGCAGCTTAGGCGGAGGGGGCGAGGGCTACGAGCAGTACTTC. This codes for CASSLGGGGEGYEQYF. The V call is TRBV7-9, the J call TRBJ2-7; weak D call: TRBD1 (7 bases). The V gene's germline CDR1 is SEHNR and CDR2 FQNEAQ (reference sequence). This CDR3 is built from 16 residues. The V gene lost 1 base and the J gene lost 3 bases, with 16 bases spanning the gap.

This CDR3 is CASGFSLDSHTGELFF. CDR3 sequence (DNA): TGTGCTAGTGGTTTTTCTCTGGACAGTCACACCGGGGAGCTGTTTTTT. V usage is TRBV12-5 and J usage is TRBJ2-2; tentatively, D is TRBD1 (6 bases). The V gene lost 3 bases and the J gene lost 3 bases, with 14 bases spanning the gap. The CDR3 runs to 16 residues. Germline CDR1 and CDR2: LGHNT and FRNRAP.

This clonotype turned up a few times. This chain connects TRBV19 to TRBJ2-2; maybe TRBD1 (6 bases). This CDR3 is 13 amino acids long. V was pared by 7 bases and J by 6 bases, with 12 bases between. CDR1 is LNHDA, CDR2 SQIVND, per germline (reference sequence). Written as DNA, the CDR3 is TGTGCCAGTAATACAGGGTTCCCCGGGGAGCTGTTTTTT. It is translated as CASNTGFPGELFF. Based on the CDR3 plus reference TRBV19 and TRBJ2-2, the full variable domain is DGGITQSPKYLFRKEGQNVTLSCEQNLNHDAMYWYRQDPGQGLRLIYYSQIVNDFQKGDIAEGYSVSREKKESFPLTVTSAQKNPTAFYLCASNTGFPGELFFGEGSRLTVL.

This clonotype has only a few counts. The CDR3 bases are TGTGCCAGCACATACCCGGGACTAGCGAGGCATGAGCAGTACTTC. Amino acid sequence: CASTYPGLARHEQYF. The V gene is TRBV6-1, the J gene TRBJ2-5, with 10 bases matching TRBD2. The CDR3 contains 15 residues. With 7 bases clipped from V and 11 bases from J, the junction kept 16 bases outside the gene matches. The germline V gene encodes CDR1 MNHNS and CDR2 SASEGT.

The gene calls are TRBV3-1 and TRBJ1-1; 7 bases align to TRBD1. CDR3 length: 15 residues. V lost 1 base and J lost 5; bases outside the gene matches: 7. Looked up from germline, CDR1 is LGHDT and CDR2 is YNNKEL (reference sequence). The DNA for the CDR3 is TGTGCCAGCAGCCAAGGAGGGGGCACACGTACTGAAGCTTTCTTT. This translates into CASSQGGGTRTEAFF. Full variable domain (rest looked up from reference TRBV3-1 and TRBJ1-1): DTAVSQTPKYLVTQMGNDKSIKCEQNLGHDTMYWYKQDSKKFLKIMFSYNNKELIINETVPNRFSPKSPDKAHLNLHINSLELGDSAVYFCASSQGGGTRTEAFFGQGTRLTVV.

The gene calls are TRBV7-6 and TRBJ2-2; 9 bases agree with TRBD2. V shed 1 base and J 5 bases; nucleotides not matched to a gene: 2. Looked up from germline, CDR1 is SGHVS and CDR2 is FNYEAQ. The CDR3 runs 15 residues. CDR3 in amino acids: CASSLETSGTGELFF. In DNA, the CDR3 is TGTGCCAGCAGCTTAGAGACTAGCGGTACCGGGGAGCTGTTTTTT.

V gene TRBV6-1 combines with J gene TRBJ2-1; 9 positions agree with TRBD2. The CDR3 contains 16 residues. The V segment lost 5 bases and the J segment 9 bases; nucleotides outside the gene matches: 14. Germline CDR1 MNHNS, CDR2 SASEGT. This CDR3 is CASSTPGRGGYGEQFF. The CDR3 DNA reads TGTGCCAGCAGTACCCCCGGGCGGGGGGGATATGGTGAGCAGTTCTTC.

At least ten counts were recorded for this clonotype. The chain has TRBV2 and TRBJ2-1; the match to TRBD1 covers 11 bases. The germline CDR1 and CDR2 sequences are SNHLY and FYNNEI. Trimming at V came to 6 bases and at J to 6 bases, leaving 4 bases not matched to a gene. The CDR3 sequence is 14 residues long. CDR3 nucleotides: TGTGCCAGCAGGAGGACAGGGGGCATCAATGAGCAGTTCTTC. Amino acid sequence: CASRRTGGINEQFF.

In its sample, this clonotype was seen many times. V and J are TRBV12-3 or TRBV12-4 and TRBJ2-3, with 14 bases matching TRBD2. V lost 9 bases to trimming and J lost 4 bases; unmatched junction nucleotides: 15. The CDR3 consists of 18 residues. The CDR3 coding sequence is TGTGCCAGTGGGACTAGCGGGAGCTCTCGGCCCGCTGCAGATACGCAGTATTTT. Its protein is CASGTSGSSRPAADTQYF.

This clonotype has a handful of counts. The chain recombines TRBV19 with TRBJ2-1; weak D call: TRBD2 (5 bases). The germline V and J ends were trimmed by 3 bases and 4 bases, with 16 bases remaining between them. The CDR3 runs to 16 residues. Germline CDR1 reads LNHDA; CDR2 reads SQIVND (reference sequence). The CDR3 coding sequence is TGTGCCAGTAGTATGGGCGGGCAGGTGCCTTACAATGAGCAGTTCTTC. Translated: CASSMGGQVPYNEQFF.

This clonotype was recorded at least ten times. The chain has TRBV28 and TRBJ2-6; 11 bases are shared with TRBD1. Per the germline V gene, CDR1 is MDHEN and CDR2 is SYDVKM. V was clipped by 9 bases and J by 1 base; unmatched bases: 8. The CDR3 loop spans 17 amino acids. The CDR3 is CASLTGTGGSGANVLTF. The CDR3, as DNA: TGTGCCAGTCTTACCGGGACAGGGGGATCTGGGGCCAACGTCCTGACTTTC.

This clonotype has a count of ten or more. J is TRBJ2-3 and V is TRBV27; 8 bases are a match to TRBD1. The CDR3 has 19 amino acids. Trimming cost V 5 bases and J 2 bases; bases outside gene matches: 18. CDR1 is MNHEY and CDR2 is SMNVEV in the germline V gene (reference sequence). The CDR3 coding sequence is TGTGCCAGCAGTCCGCTTGGCCTCCGGACAGGGACCCTCACAGATACGCAGTATTTT. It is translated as CASSPLGLRTGTLTDTQYF.

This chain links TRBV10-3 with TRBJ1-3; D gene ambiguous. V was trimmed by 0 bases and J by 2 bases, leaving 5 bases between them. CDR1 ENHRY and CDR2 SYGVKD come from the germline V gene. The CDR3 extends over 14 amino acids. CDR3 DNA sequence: TGTGCCATCAGTGAGTCGACTCCTGGAAACACCATATATTTT. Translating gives CAISESTPGNTIYF.

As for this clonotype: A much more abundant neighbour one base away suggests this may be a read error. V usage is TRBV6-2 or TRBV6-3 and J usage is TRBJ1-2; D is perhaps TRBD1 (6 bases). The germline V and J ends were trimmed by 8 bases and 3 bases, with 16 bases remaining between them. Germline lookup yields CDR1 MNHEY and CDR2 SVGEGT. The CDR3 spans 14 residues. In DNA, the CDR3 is TGTGCCAGCGGATCCAACAGGGATGACTATGGCTACACCTTC. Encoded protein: CASGSNRDDYGYTF.

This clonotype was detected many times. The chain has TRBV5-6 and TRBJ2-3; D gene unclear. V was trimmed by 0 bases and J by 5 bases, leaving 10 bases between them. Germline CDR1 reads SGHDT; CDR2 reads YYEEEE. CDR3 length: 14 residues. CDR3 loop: CASSLVVLVDTQYF. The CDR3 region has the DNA TGTGCCAGCAGCTTGGTGGTACTGGTAGATACGCAGTATTTT.